This T cell receptor (beta chain) stems from a study of blood T cell repertoires in COVID-19. For the study at large: Whether acute or convalescent, the COVID-19 samples came from the United States, Italy and Spain. PBMCs, B-cell-depleted T cells, or T cells were the source of the cDNA or gDNA that made up the material.

Original data processing: It was from reference gene primer amplification that nucleated cell counts were estimated. The table came from immunoSEQ multiplex PCR; TCRdb's copy has only in-frame clones and leaves some out. The D gene and trimming were derived from the DNA, and the V and J assignments and clone size from that table. The repertoire has tens of thousands of clones, 85% to 90% of them found once; the top ten carry approximately 4.8%. Trimming stripped 0 bases from V and 0 bases from J, with 10 bases between. Germline-derived CDR1 and CDR2 are LGHNA and YSLEER. The CDR3 runs to 16 residues.

The sequencing sample was made of peripheral blood. The receptor was isolated from a woman over 75 with active COVID-19. The chain couples TRBV4-3 to TRBJ2-3; no reliable D call. The CDR3 reads CASSQEAVISTDTQYF. The CDR3 region has the DNA TGCGCCAGCAGCCAAGAGGCAGTAATTAGCACAGATACGCAGTATTTT.